The 8 T cell receptor beta chains below all came from one sample that was sequenced in a study of response to subunit inactivated influenza vaccine. TCRdb used MiXCR to reprocess the RT-PCR reads, holding one entry per CDR3 protein. The sample holds about 780,000 distinct CDR3 sequences, about a fifth seen once. The sample consisted of PBMCs from blood, taken 4 to 6 days after vaccination. These receptors came from a man aged 50 to 60 who received an inactivated influenza vaccine.

This clonotype was seen many times. The rearrangement links TRBV12-3 or TRBV12-4 to TRBJ1-5; D gene ambiguous. This CDR3 is built from 17 residues. Trimming stripped 4 bases from V and 7 bases from J, with 23 bases between. The CDR3 sequence: CASSSRAPSSPEQPQHF. The CDR3 DNA sequence: TGTGCCAGCAGTTCACGGGCTCCCTCGTCGCCCGAGCAGCCCCAGCATTTT.

The chain is built from TRBV20-1 and TRBJ2-5; 9 bases agree with TRBD2. J lost 2 bases, V lost 6 bases, and 10 bases had no gene match. This CDR3 has 15 amino acids. Germline V lookup: CDR1 DFQATT, CDR2 SNEGSKA (reference sequence). This CDR3 reads CSARPGTSRQETQYF. DNA for the CDR3: TGCAGTGCCCGCCCCGGGACTAGCAGACAAGAGACCCAGTACTTC.

This clonotype was picked up a small number of times. The chain carries TRBV30 and TRBJ1-1; D is unclear. Germline lookup yields CDR1 GTSNPN and CDR2 SVGIG (reference sequence). Deletions cut 0 bases from V and 10 bases from J, with 9 bases between. The CDR3 covers 11 residues. The CDR3 here is CAWSVGQRAFF. CDR3 sequence (DNA): TGTGCCTGGAGTGTAGGTCAGAGAGCTTTCTTT.

The chain links TRBV14 to TRBJ2-3, with D maybe TRBD2 (6 bases). Trimming stripped 6 bases from V and 8 bases from J, with 15 bases between. This CDR3 has 13 residues. The germline V gene has CDR1 SGHDN and CDR2 FVKESK. This CDR3 is CASRRLEVGTQYF. In nucleotides, the CDR3 is TGTGCCAGCAGACGACTAGAGGTCGGTACGCAGTATTTT.

This clonotype was seen many times. The chain recombines TRBV12-3 or TRBV12-4 with TRBJ2-4, with 7 nucleotides matching TRBD1. The V segment lost 6 bases and the J segment 5 bases; nucleotides outside the gene matches: 4. The CDR3 sequence is 13 residues long. CDR3 bases: TGTGCCAGCAGAGCCGGGACAGAAAACATTCAGTACTTC. Amino acid sequence: CASRAGTENIQYF.

This rearrangement joins TRBV12-3 or TRBV12-4 to TRBJ2-1; 10 nucleotides align to TRBD1. The CDR3 is made up of 17 amino acids. With V trimmed by 3 bases and J by 4 bases, 9 bases remained unmatched. The CDR3 protein is CASSFVGQGGFYNEQFF. CDR3 coding DNA: TGTGCCAGCAGTTTTGTCGGACAGGGGGGCTTTTACAATGAGCAGTTCTTC.

There are a few counts of this clonotype. This chain links TRBV24-1 with TRBJ2-3; TRBD2 might be the D (5 bases). This CDR3 has 16 amino acids. Germline CDR1 and CDR2: KGHDR and SFDVKD. With 1 base removed from V and 0 bases from J, the gap between germline ends came to 10 bases. CDR3 bases: TGTGCCACCAGTGATTTTGGGGAGACTAGCACAGATACGCAGTATTTT. Its protein is CATSDFGETSTDTQYF.

The chain couples TRBV20-1 to TRBJ1-1, with D unclear. Germline V gene lookup returns CDR1 DFQATT and CDR2 SNEGSKA (reference sequence). CDR3 length equals 13 residues. V gave up 1 base and J gave up 2 bases, with 8 bases separating them. CDR3 sequence: CSARVDTNTEAFF. CDR3 in DNA: TGCAGTGCTAGAGTAGACACTAACACTGAAGCTTTCTTT.